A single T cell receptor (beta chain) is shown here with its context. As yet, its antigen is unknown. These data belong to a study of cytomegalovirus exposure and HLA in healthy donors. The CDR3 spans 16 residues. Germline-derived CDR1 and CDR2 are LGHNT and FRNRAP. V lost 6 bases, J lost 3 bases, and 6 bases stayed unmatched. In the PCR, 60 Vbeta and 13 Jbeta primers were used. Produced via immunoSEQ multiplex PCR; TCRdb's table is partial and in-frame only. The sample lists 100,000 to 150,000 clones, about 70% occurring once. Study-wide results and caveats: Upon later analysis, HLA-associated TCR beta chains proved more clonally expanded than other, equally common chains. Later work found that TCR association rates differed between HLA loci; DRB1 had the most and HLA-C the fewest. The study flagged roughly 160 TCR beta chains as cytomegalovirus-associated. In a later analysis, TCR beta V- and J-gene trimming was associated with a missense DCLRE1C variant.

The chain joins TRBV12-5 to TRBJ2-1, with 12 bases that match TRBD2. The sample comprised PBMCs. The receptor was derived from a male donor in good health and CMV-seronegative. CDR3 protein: CASGLGTSGFYNEQFF. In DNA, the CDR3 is TGTGCTAGTGGCCTCGGGACTAGCGGGTTCTACAATGAGCAGTTCTTC.